This entry lists 11 T cell receptor beta chains sequenced from one sample in a study of response to subunit inactivated influenza vaccine (dated by TCRdb to 2017 to 2018). Library preparation used RT-PCR. The reads were generated on an Illumina HiSeq 2500. The raw public reads went through TCRdb reprocessing: fastp at Q25, MiXCR clone calling, in-frame beta chains kept. Rows matching on CDR3 protein sequence are summarized as one entry with the most common DNA and genes. The sample records around 530,000 distinct CDR3 sequences, about an eighth of which are singletons. The leading ten clones occupy 10% of the sample. This specimen consisted of PBMCs from blood, obtained on the day of vaccination. Receptors were obtained from a man aged 50-60 years who received an inactivated influenza vaccine. Donor details come from another sample of the same person, matched by shared clones.

Many counts were recorded for this clonotype. The rearrangement links TRBV11-2 to TRBJ2-2; TRBD2 is a possible D gene (6 bases). The V gene's germline CDR1 is SGHAT and CDR2 FQNNGV. Between the trimmed V and J ends, which lost 4 bases and 5 bases, there was a span of 20 bases. This CDR3 has 17 amino acids. DNA of the CDR3: TGTGCCAGCAGCTGGTTCGAGGTCGGGAGAGGGACCGGGGAGCTGTTTTTT. Translating gives CASSWFEVGRGTGELFF.

This clonotype was detected many times. The rearrangement links TRBV5-1 to TRBJ1-1, with D tentatively TRBD1 (6 bases). This CDR3 spans 14 amino acids. V lost 0 bases, J lost 8 bases, and 14 bases lay in between. Germline values: CDR1 SGHRS, CDR2 YFSETQ. CDR3 sequence (DNA): TGCGCCAGCAGCTTGGCCGGGACAACGGGCGAAGCTTTCTTT. Amino acids: CASSLAGTTGEAFF.

The rearrangement uses TRBV2 and TRBJ2-3; possibly TRBD1 for D (6 bases). The germline V gene encodes CDR1 SNHLY and CDR2 FYNNEI. CDR3 length equals 14 residues. The V and J ends lost 7 bases and 4 bases respectively, with 15 bases between them. Here the CDR3 reads CASIPQGYSDTQYF. The CDR3 nucleotides read TGTGCCAGCATCCCACAGGGATATTCAGATACGCAGTATTTT.

A remark on this clonotype: The limits of the CDR3 on the DNA are not certain, so only TCRdb's listed CDR3 is given. The rearrangement joins TRBV5-6 to TRBJ2-1; TRBD1, the table's D call, lacks a check against the DNA. Germline V gene sequence: CDR1 SGHDT, CDR2 YYEEEE. The CDR3 is made up of 12 amino acids, end residues included. The CDR3 sequence is CASSWGTGIRFF.

This clonotype came up a few times. The chain employs TRBV4-3 and TRBJ2-3, with D tentatively TRBD2 (5 bases). The V end was cut by 0 bases, the J end by 6 bases, with 13 bases between. There are 15 residues in the CDR3. Germline V gene lookup returns CDR1 LGHNA and CDR2 YSLEER. This CDR3 is CASSQELTTGDTQYF. The CDR3 nucleotides read TGCGCCAGCAGCCAAGAGTTGACTACGGGGGATACGCAGTATTTT.

The sample holds a few counts of this clonotype. The chain has TRBV20-1 and TRBJ2-3; 9 nucleotides align to TRBD2. The CDR3 contains 14 residues. Trimming removed 3 bases from V and 4 bases from J; junction bases left unmatched: 5. Germline CDR1 is DFQATT and CDR2 is SNEGSKA (reference sequence). The CDR3, as DNA: TGCAGTGCTAGGGCGGGAGGGCCCGCAGATACGCAGTATTTT. Its translation is CSARAGGPADTQYF.

This clonotype was picked up many times. The chain combines TRBV5-1 with TRBJ2-3; 9 bases match TRBD2. The length of the CDR3 is 16 residues. J lost 4 bases, V lost 2 bases, and 8 bases had no gene match. Germline V lookup: CDR1 SGHRS, CDR2 YFSETQ. This CDR3 reads CASSLQGREGADTQYF. CDR3 nucleotides: TGCGCCAGCAGCTTACAGGGGCGGGAGGGCGCAGATACGCAGTATTTT. The full variable domain, in which reference TRBV5-1 and TRBJ2-3 provide the parts outside the CDR3, is KAGVTQTPRYLIKTRGQQVTLSCSPISGHRSVSWYQQTPGQGLQFLFEYFSETQRNKGNFPGRFSGRQFSNSRSEMNVSTLELGDSALYLCASSLQGREGADTQYFGPGTRLTVL.

The rearrangement uses TRBV9 and TRBJ1-5; D unclear. Germline CDR1 reads SGDLS; CDR2 reads YYNGEE. V was pared by 5 bases and J by 4 bases, with 13 bases between. The CDR3 is made up of 14 amino acids. The CDR3 DNA follows: TGTGCCAGCAGTATAGACGGTAGAAATCAGCCCCAGCATTTT. The encoded protein is CASSIDGRNQPQHF.

Only one count was recorded for this clonotype. The V call is TRBV20-1, the J call TRBJ1-4, with D uncertain. Germline V lookup: CDR1 DFQATT, CDR2 SNEGSKA (reference sequence). The CDR3 sequence is 13 residues long. V was shortened by 6 bases and J by 8 bases, with 16 bases between the two germline ends. CDR3 sequence (DNA): TGCAGTGCACGGGGAACTCCAGGAGAAAAACTGTTTTTT. It specifies CSARGTPGEKLFF.

CDR3 nucleotides: TGCAGCGTCGGCACTCTGAACACTGAAGCTTTCTTT. This encodes CSVGTLNTEAFF. This chain connects TRBV29-1 to TRBJ1-1; D gene uncertain. With 6 bases removed from V and 0 bases from J, the gap between germline ends came to 8 bases. This CDR3 region has 12 residues. From germline, CDR1 is SQVTM and CDR2 ANQGSEA. The full variable domain, in which reference TRBV29-1 and TRBJ1-1 provide the parts outside the CDR3, is SAVISQKPSRDICQRGTSLTIQCQVDSQVTMMFWYRQQPGQSLTLIATANQGSEATYESGFVIDKFPISRPNLTFSTLTVSNMSPEDSSIYLCSVGTLNTEAFFGQGTRLTVV.

This clonotype was detected many times. For the CDR3, the DNA is TGCGCCAGCAGGGCGGGACTAGCATCCACAGATACGCAGTATTTT. Translated, it gives CASRAGLASTDTQYF. The chain joins TRBV5-1 to TRBJ2-3; 9 bases are a match to TRBD2. The trim removed 5 bases at V and 2 bases at J, leaving 6 bases unmatched. Germline CDR1 and CDR2: SGHRS and YFSETQ. This CDR3 has 15 residues. The full variable domain, its missing parts supplied by reference TRBV5-1 and TRBJ2-3, is KAGVTQTPRYLIKTRGQQVTLSCSPISGHRSVSWYQQTPGQGLQFLFEYFSETQRNKGNFPGRFSGRQFSNSRSEMNVSTLELGDSALYLCASRAGLASTDTQYFGPGTRLTVL.